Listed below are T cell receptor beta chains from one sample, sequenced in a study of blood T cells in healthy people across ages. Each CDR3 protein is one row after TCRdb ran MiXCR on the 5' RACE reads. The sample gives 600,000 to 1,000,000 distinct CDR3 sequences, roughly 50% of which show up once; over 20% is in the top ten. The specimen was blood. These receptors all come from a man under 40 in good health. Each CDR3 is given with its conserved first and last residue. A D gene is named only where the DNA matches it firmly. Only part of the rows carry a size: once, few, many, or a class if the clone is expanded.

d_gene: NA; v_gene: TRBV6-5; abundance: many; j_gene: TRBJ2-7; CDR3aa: CASSYSQNYEQYF; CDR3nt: TGTGCCAGCAGTTACTCACAAAACTACGAGCAGTACTTC
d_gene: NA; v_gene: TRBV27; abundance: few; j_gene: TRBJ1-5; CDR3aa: CASSSDGRGIWRPQHF; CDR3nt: TGTGCCAGCAGTTCGGATGGACGGGGAATTTGGCGGCCCCAGCATTTT
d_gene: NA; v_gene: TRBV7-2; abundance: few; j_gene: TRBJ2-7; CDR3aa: CASSVNPAISYEQYF; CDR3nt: TGTGCCAGCAGCGTTAATCCTGCTATCTCCTACGAGCAGTACTTC
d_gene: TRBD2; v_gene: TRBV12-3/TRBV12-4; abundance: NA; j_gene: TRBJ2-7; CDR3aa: CASALAEGSYEQYF; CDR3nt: TGTGCCAGTGCACTAGCGGAAGGCTCCTACGAGCAGTACTTC
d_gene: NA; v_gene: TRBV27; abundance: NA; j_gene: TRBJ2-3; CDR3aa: CASALGGGSTDTQYF; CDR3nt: TGTGCCAGCGCCCTCGGGGGAGGTAGCACAGATACGCAGTATTTT
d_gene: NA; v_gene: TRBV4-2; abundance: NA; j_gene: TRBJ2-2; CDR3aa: CASSHPGEGGGELFF; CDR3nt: TGTGCCAGCAGTCATCCGGGAGAAGGAGGCGGGGAGCTGTTTTTT
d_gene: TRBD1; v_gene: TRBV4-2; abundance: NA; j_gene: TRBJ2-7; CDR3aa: CASSQAWGQVSYEQYF; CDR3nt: TGTGCCAGCAGCCAAGCTTGGGGACAGGTCTCCTACGAGCAGTACTTC
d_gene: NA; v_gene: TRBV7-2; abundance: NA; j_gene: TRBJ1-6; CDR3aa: CASSGNRRSVNSPLHF; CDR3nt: TGTGCCAGCAGTGGAAACAGGCGTAGTGTGAATTCACCCCTCCACTTT
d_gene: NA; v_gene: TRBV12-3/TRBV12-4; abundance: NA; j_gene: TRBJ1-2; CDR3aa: CASSSGAALYGYTF; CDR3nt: TGTGCCAGCAGTTCAGGAGCTGCCCTCTATGGCTACACCTTC
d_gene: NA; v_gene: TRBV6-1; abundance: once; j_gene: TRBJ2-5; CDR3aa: CASSEMRVGETQYF; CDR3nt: TGTGCCAGCAGTGAAATGCGGGTCGGGGAGACCCAGTACTTC
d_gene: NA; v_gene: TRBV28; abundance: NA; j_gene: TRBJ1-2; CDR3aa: CASSFPRSPNYGYTF; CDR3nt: TGTGCCAGCAGTTTTCCCCGTTCCCCTAACTATGGCTACACCTTC
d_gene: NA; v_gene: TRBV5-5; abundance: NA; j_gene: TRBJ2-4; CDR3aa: CASREHTSGIQYF; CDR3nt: TGTGCCAGCAGGGAACACACCTCGGGCATTCAGTACTTC
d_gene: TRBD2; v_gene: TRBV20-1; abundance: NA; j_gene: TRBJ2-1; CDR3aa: CSARERPGLAGGPKGEQFF; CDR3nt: TGCAGTGCTAGAGAGCGCCCGGGACTAGCGGGAGGGCCGAAGGGTGAGCAGTTCTTC
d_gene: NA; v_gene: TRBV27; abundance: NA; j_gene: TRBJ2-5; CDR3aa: CASSLLGYQETQYF; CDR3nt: TGTGCCAGCAGTTTACTTGGTTACCAAGAGACCCAGTACTTC
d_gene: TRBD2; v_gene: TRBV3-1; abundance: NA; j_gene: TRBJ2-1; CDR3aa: CASSQDGTSFNEQFF; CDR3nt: TGTGCCAGCAGCCAAGACGGGACTAGCTTCAATGAGCAGTTCTTC
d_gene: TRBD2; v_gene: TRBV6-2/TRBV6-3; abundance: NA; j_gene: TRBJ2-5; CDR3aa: CASALGSGSSRETQYF; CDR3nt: TGTGCCAGCGCTCTGGGTAGCGGGAGTAGTCGAGAGACCCAGTACTTC
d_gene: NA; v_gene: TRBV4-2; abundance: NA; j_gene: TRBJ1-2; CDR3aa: CASSPSFQANYGYTF; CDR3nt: TGTGCCAGCAGCCCGAGTTTCCAAGCTAACTATGGCTACACCTTC
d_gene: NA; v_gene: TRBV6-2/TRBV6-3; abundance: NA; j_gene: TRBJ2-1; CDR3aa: CASSYWGRGGANYNEQFF; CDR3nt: TGTGCCAGCAGTTACTGGGGTCGGGGCGGGGCCAACTACAATGAGCAGTTCTTC
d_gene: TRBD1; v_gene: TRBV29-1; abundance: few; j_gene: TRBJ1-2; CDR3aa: CSTCQGAGGFNYGYTF; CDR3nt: TGCAGCACATGCCAGGGGGCAGGGGGCTTCAACTATGGCTACACCTTC
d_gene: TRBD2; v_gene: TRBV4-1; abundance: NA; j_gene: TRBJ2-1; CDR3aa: CASSQDGLATNEQFF; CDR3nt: TGCGCCAGCAGCCAAGACGGACTAGCTACCAATGAGCAGTTCTTC
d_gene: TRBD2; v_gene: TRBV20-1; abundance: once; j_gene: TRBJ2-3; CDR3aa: CSAGTSGGNTQYF; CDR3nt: TGCAGTGCCGGGACTAGCGGGGGAAATACGCAGTATTTT
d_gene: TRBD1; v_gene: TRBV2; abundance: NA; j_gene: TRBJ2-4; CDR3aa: CASCLVGTEQNIQYF; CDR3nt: TGTGCCAGCTGCTTAGTGGGGACAGAGCAAAACATTCAGTACTTC
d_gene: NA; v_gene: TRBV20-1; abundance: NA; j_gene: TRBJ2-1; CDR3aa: CSASPGRGNYNEQFF; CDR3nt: TGCAGTGCTAGCCCGGGACGGGGCAACTACAATGAGCAGTTCTTC
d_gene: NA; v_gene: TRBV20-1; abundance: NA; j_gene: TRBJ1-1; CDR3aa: CSARPGQDTEAFF; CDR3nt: TGCAGTGCTAGACCCGGGCAGGACACTGAAGCTTTCTTT
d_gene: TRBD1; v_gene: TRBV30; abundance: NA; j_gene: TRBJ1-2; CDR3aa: CAWSADRGSINYGYTF; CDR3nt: TGTGCCTGGAGTGCCGACAGGGGCTCTATTAACTATGGCTACACCTTC
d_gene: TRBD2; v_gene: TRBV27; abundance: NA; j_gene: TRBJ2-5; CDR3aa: CAGSFTLAGGPDEQYF; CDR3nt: TGTGCCGGCAGTTTCACCCTAGCGGGAGGGCCGGATGAGCAGTACTTC
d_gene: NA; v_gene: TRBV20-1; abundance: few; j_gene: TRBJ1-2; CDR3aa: CRPNPGLGVYGYTF; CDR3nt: TGCAGGCCGAACCCGGGACTAGGGGTCTATGGCTACACCTTC
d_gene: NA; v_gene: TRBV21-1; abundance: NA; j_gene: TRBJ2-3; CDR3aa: CASSGPGQSTDTQYF; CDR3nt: TGTGCCAGCAGCGGTCCGGGACAAAGCACAGATACGCAGTATTTT
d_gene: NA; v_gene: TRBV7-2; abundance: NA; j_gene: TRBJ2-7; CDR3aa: CVSSQVGLRNEQYF; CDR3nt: TGTGTCAGCAGTCAGGTGGGACTCCGGAACGAGCAGTACTTC
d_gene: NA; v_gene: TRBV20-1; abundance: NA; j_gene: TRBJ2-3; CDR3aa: CSALPAESPTDTQYF; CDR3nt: TGCAGTGCTCTCCCAGCAGAGTCACCCACAGATACGCAGTATTTT
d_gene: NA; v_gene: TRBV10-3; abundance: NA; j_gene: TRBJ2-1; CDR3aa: CAISGTTEQFF; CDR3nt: TGTGCCATCAGTGGGACTACTGAGCAGTTCTTC
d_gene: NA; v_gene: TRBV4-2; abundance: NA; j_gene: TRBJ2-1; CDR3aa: CASSLDREAYNEQFF; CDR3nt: TGTGCCAGCAGCCTCGACAGGGAGGCGTACAATGAGCAGTTCTTC
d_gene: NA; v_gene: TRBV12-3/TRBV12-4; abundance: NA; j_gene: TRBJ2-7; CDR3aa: CASRGRRYEQYF; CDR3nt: TGTGCCAGCAGGGGCAGAAGATACGAGCAGTACTTC
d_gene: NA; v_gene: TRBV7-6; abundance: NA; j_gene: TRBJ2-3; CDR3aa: CASSLNADTQYF; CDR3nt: TGTGCCAGCAGCTTAAACGCAGATACGCAGTATTTT
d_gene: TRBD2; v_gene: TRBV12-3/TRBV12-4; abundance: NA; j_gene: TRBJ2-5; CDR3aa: CASSPGTSGGAGETQYF; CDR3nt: TGTGCCAGCAGTCCGGGGACTAGCGGGGGGGCCGGAGAGACCCAGTACTTC
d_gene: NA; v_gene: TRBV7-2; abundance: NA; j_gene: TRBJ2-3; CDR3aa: CASSLEASGTDTQYF; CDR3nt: TGTGCCAGCAGCTTAGAAGCTAGCGGCACAGATACGCAGTATTTT
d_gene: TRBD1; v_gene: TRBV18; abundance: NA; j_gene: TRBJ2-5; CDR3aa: CASSRATGQQETQYF; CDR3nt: TGTGCCAGCTCACGGGCGACAGGGCAACAAGAGACCCAGTACTTC
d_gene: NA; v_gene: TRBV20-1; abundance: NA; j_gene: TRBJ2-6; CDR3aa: CSARDTKPSGANVLTF; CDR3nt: TGCAGTGCTCGGGACACGAAGCCCTCTGGGGCCAACGTCCTGACTTTC
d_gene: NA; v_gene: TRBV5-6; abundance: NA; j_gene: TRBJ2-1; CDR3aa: CASNRPETRNEQFF; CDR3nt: TGTGCCAGCAATCGTCCGGAAACGCGCAATGAGCAGTTCTTC
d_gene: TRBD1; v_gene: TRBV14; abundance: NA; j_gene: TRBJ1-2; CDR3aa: CASNPYRDREDGYTF; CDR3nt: TGTGCCAGCAACCCCTACCGGGACAGGGAGGATGGCTACACCTTC
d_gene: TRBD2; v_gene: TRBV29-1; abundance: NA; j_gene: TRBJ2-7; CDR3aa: CSGATSGNYEQYF; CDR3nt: TGCAGCGGTGCCACTAGCGGGAACTACGAGCAGTACTTC
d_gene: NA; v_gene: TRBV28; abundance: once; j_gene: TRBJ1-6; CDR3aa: CATAPGRAYNSPLHF; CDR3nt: TGTGCCACCGCCCCCGGCCGTGCTTATAATTCACCCCTCCACTTT
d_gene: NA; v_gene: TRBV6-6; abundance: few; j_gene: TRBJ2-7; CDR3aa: CASSYSIAVDEQYF; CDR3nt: TGTGCCAGCAGTTACTCGATTGCGGTGGACGAGCAGTACTTC
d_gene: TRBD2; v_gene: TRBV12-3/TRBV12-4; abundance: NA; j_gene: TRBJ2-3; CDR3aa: CASRQLADTQYF; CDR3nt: TGTGCCAGCAGGCAACTAGCGGATACGCAGTATTTT
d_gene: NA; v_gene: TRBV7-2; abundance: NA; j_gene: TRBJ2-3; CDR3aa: CASSGTLIPGPTDTQYF; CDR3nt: TGTGCCAGCAGCGGAACGCTCATACCAGGACCCACCGATACGCAGTATTTT
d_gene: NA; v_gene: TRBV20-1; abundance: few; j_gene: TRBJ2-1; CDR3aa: CSARADLSDEQFF; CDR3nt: TGCAGTGCTAGAGCAGACTTGTCGGATGAGCAGTTCTTC
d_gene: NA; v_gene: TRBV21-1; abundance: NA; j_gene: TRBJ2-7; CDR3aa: CASSKAPTKQRTGTRHGEQYF; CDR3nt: TGTGCCAGCAGCAAAGCGCCGACTAAACAGCGGACGGGTACAAGACATGGCGAGCAGTACTTC
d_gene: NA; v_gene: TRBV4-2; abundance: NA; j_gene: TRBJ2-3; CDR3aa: CASSQEQTPDTQYF; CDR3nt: TGTGCCAGCAGCCAAGAACAAACCCCAGATACGCAGTATTTT
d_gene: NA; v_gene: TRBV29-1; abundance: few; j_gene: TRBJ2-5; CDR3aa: CSVLPDNQETQYF; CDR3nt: TGCAGCGTTCTCCCGGATAATCAAGAGACCCAGTACTTC
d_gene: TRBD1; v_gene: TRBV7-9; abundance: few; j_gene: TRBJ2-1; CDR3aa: CASSLRRDRGDYEQFF; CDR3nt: TGTGCCAGCAGCCTCCGGAGGGACAGGGGTGACTATGAGCAGTTCTTC
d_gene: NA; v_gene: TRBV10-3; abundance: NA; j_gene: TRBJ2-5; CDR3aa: CAIAADPYNEQYF; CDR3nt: TGTGCCATCGCTGCGGATCCCTACAATGAGCAGTACTTC
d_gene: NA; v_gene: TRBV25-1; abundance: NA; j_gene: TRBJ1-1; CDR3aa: CASTQTGFGTEAFF; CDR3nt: TGTGCCAGCACCCAAACAGGGTTCGGCACTGAAGCTTTCTTT
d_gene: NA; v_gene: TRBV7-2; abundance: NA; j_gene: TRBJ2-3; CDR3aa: CASSPPRSGQIRPADTQYF; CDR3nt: TGTGCCAGCAGCCCCCCTCGTTCGGGCCAAATCCGGCCCGCAGATACGCAGTATTTT
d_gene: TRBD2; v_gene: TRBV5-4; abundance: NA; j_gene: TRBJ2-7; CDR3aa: CASSPKRDSIEQYF; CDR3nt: TGTGCCAGCAGCCCTAAGCGGGATTCCATCGAGCAGTACTTC
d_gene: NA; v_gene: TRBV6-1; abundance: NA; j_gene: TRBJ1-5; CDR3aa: CASREVSAQHF; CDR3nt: TGTGCCAGCAGGGAAGTGTCGGCCCAGCATTTT
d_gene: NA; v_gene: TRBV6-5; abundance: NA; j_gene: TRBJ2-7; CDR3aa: CASRSHRDHYEQYF; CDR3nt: TGTGCCAGCAGATCACACCGGGACCACTACGAGCAGTACTTC